This T cell receptor (beta chain) was sequenced during a study of blood T cell repertoires in COVID-19. Study-wide background: T cells, B-cell-depleted T cells, or PBMCs provided the cDNA or gDNA that served as material.

The CDR3 sequence is 16 residues long. The germline V gene has CDR1 LGHDT and CDR2 YNNKEL (reference sequence). The V end lost 0 bases, the J end lost 0 bases, and 9 bases lay between the germline ends. Across about two dozen US areas, participants ranged in age from roughly 18 to 95 years. This table comes from immunoSEQ multiplex PCR, and its TCRdb copy is limited to in-frame clones, with some not included. Of over 200,000 clones listed, 81% are singletons. This receptor was obtained from a woman aged 45-65 years with acute COVID-19. The sample was PBMCs or T cells enriched from blood (not recorded which). This chain uses TRBV3-1 (or the pseudogene TRBV3-2) with TRBJ1-3; D gene ambiguous. The CDR3 coding sequence is TGTGCCAGCAGCCAAGAAGCTGGGAGCTCTGGAAACACCATATATTTT. Residues: CASSQEAGSSGNTIYF.